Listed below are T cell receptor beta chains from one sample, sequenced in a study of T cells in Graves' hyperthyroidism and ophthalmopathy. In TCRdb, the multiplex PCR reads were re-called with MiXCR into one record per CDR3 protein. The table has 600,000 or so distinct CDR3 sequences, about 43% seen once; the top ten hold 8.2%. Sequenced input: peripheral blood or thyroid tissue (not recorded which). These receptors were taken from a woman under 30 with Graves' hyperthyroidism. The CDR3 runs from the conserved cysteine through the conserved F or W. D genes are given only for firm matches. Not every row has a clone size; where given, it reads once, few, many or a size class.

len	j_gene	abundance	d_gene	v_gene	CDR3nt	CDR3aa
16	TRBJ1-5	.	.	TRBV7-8	TGTGCCAGCAGCGTCGGGACCGGCGCAAATAATCAGCCCCAGCATTTT	CASSVGTGANNQPQHF
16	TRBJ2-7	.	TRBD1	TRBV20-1	TGCAGTGCTAGAGAGAGTCCCGCCGACAGGGCGTCCGAGCAGTACTTC	CSARESPADRASEQYF
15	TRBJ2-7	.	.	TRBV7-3	TGTGCCAGCAGCCCTGGGCCAGATAGCTCCTACGAGCAGTACTTC	CASSPGPDSSYEQYF
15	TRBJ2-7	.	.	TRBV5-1	TGCGCCAGTCGCTCAGGGGCAGGTGTATTGTACGAGCAGTACTTC	CASRSGAGVLYEQYF
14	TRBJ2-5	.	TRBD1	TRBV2	TGTGCCAGCAAGCTTACCGGGACAGGGGAGACCCAGTACTTC	CASKLTGTGETQYF
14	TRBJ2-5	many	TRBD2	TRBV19	TGTGCCAGCAGTATTGCGGGAGGACAAGAGACCCAGTACTTC	CASSIAGGQETQYF
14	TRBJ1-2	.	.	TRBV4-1	TGCGCCAGCAGCCAAGAATCCCACCTCTATGGCTACACCTTC	CASSQESHLYGYTF
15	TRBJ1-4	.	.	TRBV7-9	TGTGCCAGCAGCTTGTCCGGGACGGATAATGAAAAACTGTTTTTT	CASSLSGTDNEKLFF
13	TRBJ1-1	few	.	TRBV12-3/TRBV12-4	TGTGCCAGCAGTTTCCGGCCGAGCACTGAAGCTTTCTTT	CASSFRPSTEAFF
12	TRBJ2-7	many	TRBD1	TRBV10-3	TGTGCCATCAGTATACAGGGGTACGAGCAGTACTTC	CAISIQGYEQYF
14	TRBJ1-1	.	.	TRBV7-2	TGTGCCAGCAGCTCGGACAGCCTGAACACTGAAGCTTTCTTT	CASSSDSLNTEAFF
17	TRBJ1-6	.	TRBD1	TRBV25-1	TGTGCCAGCAGTGAACCCAACCGAGACAGGGATAATTCACCCCTCCACTTT	CASSEPNRDRDNSPLHF
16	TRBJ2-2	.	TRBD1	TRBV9	TGTGCCAGCAACAAAAGACAGGGTCCGGACACCGGGGAGCTGTTTTTT	CASNKRQGPDTGELFF
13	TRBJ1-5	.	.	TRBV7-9	TGTGCCTGCAGCTTGGGGGGTTCCCAGCCCCAGCATTTT	CACSLGGSQPQHF
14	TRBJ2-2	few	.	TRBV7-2	TGTGCCAGCAGCTTAGATCTAACCCCCGGGGAGCTGTTTTTT	CASSLDLTPGELFF
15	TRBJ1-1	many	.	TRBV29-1	TGCAGCGTTGCGATTGGGTTTGGATCGAACACTGAAGCTTTCTTT	CSVAIGFGSNTEAFF
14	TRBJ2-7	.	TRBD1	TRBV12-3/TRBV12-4	TGTGCCTGCAAACGGGGCCAGGGGGCGGGAGAGCAGTACTTC	CACKRGQGAGEQYF
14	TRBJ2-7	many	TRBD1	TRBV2	TGTGCCAGCAGTCGGACAGGGGGCGGCTACGAGCAGTACTTC	CASSRTGGGYEQYF
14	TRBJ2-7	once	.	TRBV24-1	TGTGCCAGCAGTGGCCCCGGGACTCCCTACGAGCAGTACTTC	CASSGPGTPYEQYF
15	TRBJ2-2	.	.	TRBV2	TGTGCCAGCAGTGATAGTAGGCTGAACACCGGGGAGCTGTTTTTT	CASSDSRLNTGELFF
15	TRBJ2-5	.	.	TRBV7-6	TGTGCCAGCAGTGAAGTGGGGCTGCGCCAAGAGACCCAGTACTTC	CASSEVGLRQETQYF
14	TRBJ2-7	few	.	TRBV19	TGTGCCAGTAGGCCCGCCGGGATCACCCGCGAGCAGTACTTC	CASRPAGITREQYF
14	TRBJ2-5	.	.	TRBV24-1	TGTGCCACCAGTGATAGGGTCAGAGGGGAGACCCAGTACTTC	CATSDRVRGETQYF
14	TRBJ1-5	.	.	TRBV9	TGTGCCAGCAGCCAAACAGGGCCGAATCAGCCCCAGCATTTT	CASSQTGPNQPQHF
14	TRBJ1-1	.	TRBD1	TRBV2	TGTGCCAGCAGTGAGGACAGGGTGAGCCCTGAAGCTTTCTTT	CASSEDRVSPEAFF
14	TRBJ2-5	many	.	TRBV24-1	TGTGCCACCAGTGACTGGGACAACCAAGAGACCCAGTACTTC	CATSDWDNQETQYF
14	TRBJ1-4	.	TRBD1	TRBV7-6	TGTGCCAGCAGCTCAAACAGGGGCGGCGAAAAACTGTTTTTT	CASSSNRGGEKLFF
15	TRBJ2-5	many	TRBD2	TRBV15	TGTGCCACCAGCGGGGGACGGCTCGGGAGGGAGACCCAGTACTTC	CATSGGRLGRETQYF
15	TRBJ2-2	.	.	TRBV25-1	TGTGCCAGCAGTGAGCATAAGGGGACCGCCGGGGAGCTGTTTTTT	CASSEHKGTAGELFF
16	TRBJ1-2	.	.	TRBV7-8	TGTGCCAGCAGTCCCCAGTTCACGGGGATGACCTATGGCTACACCTTC	CASSPQFTGMTYGYTF
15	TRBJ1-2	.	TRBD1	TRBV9	TGTGCCAGCAGCCAGGACAGGTTTCCTCACTATGGCTACACCTTC	CASSQDRFPHYGYTF
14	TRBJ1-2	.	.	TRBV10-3	TGTGCCATCAGTGTAGCCGGGGCCGCCTATGGCTACACCTTC	CAISVAGAAYGYTF
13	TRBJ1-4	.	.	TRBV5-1	TGCGCCAGCCGTCAGGGATCGGATGAAAAACTGTTTTTT	CASRQGSDEKLFF
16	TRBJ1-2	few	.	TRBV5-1	TGTGCCAGCAGCTTGGGGACACCCTTCGTCAAGTATGGCTACACCTTC	CASSLGTPFVKYGYTF
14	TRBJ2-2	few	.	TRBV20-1	TGCAGTGCTCGAGATGGGAGGTGGGCCGGGGAGCTGTTTTTT	CSARDGRWAGELFF
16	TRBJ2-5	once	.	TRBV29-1	TGCAGCGTTGGAGGGGGGACACACAAAAATTCGAGGGAGCAGTACTTC	CSVGGGTHKNSREQYF
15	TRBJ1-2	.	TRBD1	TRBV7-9	TGTGCCAGCTCACTTCCCCGGGACAGAGGCTATGGCTACACCTTC	CASSLPRDRGYGYTF
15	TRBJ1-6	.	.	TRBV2	TGTGCCAGCAGTTTACGACAAGATGGCAATCAGCCCCTCCACTTT	CASSLRQDGNQPLHF
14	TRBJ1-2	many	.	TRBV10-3	TGTGCCATCAGTGAAGGGCAGGGTCACTATGGCTACACCTTC	CAISEGQGHYGYTF
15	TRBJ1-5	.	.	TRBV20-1	TGCAGTGGTTATAGCGGGAGCGGGTACAATGAGCCCCAGCATTTT	CSGYSGSGYNEPQHF
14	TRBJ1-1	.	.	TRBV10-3	TGTGCCATCAGTGAAGAAACAGGGTGGACTGAAGCTTTCTTT	CAISEETGWTEAFF